Reported below is one T cell receptor (beta chain). What antigen it recognizes has not been identified. Base qualities are missing; no much larger clone stands one base away. CDR1 and CDR2 were assigned from the germline V gene (reference sequence) as DFQATT and SNEGSKA. V is shortened by 1 base, J by 7 bases, and the region joining them spans 8 bases. The CDR3 sequence holds 11 residues, the cysteine and phenylalanine included. The sequence is cut down to CDR3 DNA, 33 bases in frame from base 1. The study profiled bulk TCR beta-chain repertoires in matched peripheral blood, tumor and adjacent normal breast tissue taken from some 17 patients with early-stage breast cancer. Before surgery, whole blood (about 5-10 mL) was collected into EDTA tubes and processed within 2 hours. Peripheral blood mononuclear cells were isolated by Ficoll-Paque centrifugation in SepMate-50 tubes. PBMCs were cryopreserved in roughly 90% FBS with around 10% DMSO in aliquots of about 1.8 to 4 million cells and stored in liquid nitrogen. The Qiagen AllPrep DNA/RNA Mini kit was used for genomic DNA extraction.

Each sample was amplified in two independent genomic DNA replicates, using 0.4 to 0.6 ug for blood and around 1.4 ug for tumor or normal breast. TCRB sequencing of genomic DNA was carried out with the ImmunoSeq Intro kit according to the manufacturer's instructions. The multiplex PCR ran for 31 cycles using proprietary primers and spike-in control sequences for absolute quantification. Single-end 150-bp reads were used to sequence an 87-bp fragment spanning the CDR3 and the flanking V and J genes. Seven samples, each with two replicates, were multiplexed per lane of an Illumina MiSeq using version 3.0 chemistry. As for the authors' bioinformatics: Raw data were processed with the vendor's proprietary pipeline, and both replicates were merged into a single result per sample. To define clonotypes, the study grouped productive rearrangements that shared the V-gene family, CDR3 amino acid sequence and J-gene segment. Clonality was computed as 1 minus the normalized Shannon entropy (Pielou evenness) of TCRB abundances. T cell density was estimated as total templates divided by the number of input cells, with the number of input cells inferred from the DNA input amount. Recon, run with its default parameters, was used to estimate overall repertoire diversity and clonality. A clonotype was considered tumor-enriched if its abundance in tumor exceeded 0.1% and was at least 32-fold higher than its abundance in normal breast. In TCRdb, the immuneACCESS table is reduced to in-frame sequences with V and J assigned. These tables do not hold every clone; where another copy was compared, an unresolved V gene accounts for under half, and the others remain unexplained. The DNA gave D and trimming, while V, J and clone size come from that table. Present in this sample are more than 60,000 clones, approximately 79% of which were seen just once. Clones ranked in the top ten supply around 3.4% of the sample.

This specimen comes from a study of early stage breast cancer tumors (dated by TCRdb to 2017 to 2019). Broadly, across the study: Of the roughly 15 invasive breast tumors, roughly eleven were found to be estrogen receptor-positive, progesterone receptor-positive and HER2-negative. Most of the 12 ER+/PR+/HER2- tumors were invasive ductal carcinomas, while the other four were invasive lobular carcinomas. The samples as a whole yielded approximately 2,800,000 detected templates, corresponding to roughly 1 million unique clonotypes. A read coverage of roughly 10-fold per sample was achieved on average.

General study outcomes and caveats: Chain pairing and functional markers such as CD4, CD8 and FOXP3 were missed by bulk genomic DNA sequencing of unsorted cells. Compared with adjacent normal breast tissue, tumors had higher clonality and around 2.7-fold greater T cell density. Analysis by tumor subtype was prevented by the small cohort size. Enriched TCRB sequences shared across patients were found to be mostly commonly generated sequences that were unlikely to play an important role in the tumor microenvironment. Repertoires from blood and normal breast were more alike than repertoires from blood and tumor, and in about 85% of the 16 patients, comparing each tissue with blood separated tumor from normal.

The chain was built from TRBV20-1 and TRBJ2-7; too little of a D gene remains to name it. Sequenced: blood. The receptor's source is a person aged 55 to 70 with breast cancer. The CDR3 reads CSARVGKEQYF. The bases are TGCAGTGCTAGAGTAGGAAAAGAGCAGTACTTC.